This T cell receptor beta chain was sequenced for a study of regulatory T cells in long-lasting Graves disease. General study results and limits: Lower TCR diversity characterized persistent Graves' patients relative to newly diagnosed patients.

Comment on this clonotype: What it binds is unknown.

The time point is: persistent/refractory GD, antithyroid drugs over 5 years with positive TRAb. Researchers made the TCR library from RNA that was extracted from PBMCs. To make TCR beta libraries, researchers used iRepertoire HTBI primers and Arm-PCR of CDR3 regions. TCRdb re-called the multiplex PCR reads through MiXCR, storing one row per CDR3 protein. The sample contains fewer than 450,000 distinct CDR3 sequences, roughly 20% of which appear only once. Per the germline V gene, CDR1 is SGHDN and CDR2 is FVKESK. Trimming left V 2 bases short and J 3 bases short, with 11 bases between. This CDR3 has 14 amino acids.

The J gene is TRBJ2-7, the V gene TRBV14; D is possibly TRBD2 (6 bases). This sequence originates from a female donor with Graves disease. Sequencing was performed on peripheral blood mononuclear cells (PBMCs), taken when the disease was refractory, from a patient treated with antithyroid drugs. CDR3 nucleotides: TGTGCCAGCAGCCAATACGGGAGACTCTACGAGCAGTACTTC. Protein: CASSQYGRLYEQYF.